This T cell receptor (beta chain) derives from a study of blood T cell repertoires in COVID-19. Overall study context: Samples taken during acute and convalescent COVID-19 were collected in the United States, Italy and Spain. The analysed material was cDNA or gDNA that came from T cells, B-cell-depleted T cells, or PBMCs.

V lost 4 bases, J lost 10 bases, and 21 bases stayed unmatched. The length of the CDR3 is 17 residues. Per the germline V gene, CDR1 is MNHNS and CDR2 is SASEGT. The authors' processing: Estimation of nucleated cell counts relied on the amplification of reference gene primers. Some clones are missing from TCRdb's copy, which holds only in-frame ones; the method was immunoSEQ multiplex PCR. V and J calls and clone size follow that table, whereas D and trimming were derived from the DNA. The table includes about 400,000 clones, more than 80% detected once. Sample: peripheral blood. The chain recombines TRBV6-1 with TRBJ1-2; 7 bases map to TRBD1. The sequence was collected from a woman in her 30s with active or convalescent COVID-19. For the CDR3, the DNA is TGTGCCAGCAGTGGCGAAGACAGGGCCCTAAATATCAAGGACTACACCTTC. It is translated as CASSGEDRALNIKDYTF.